This T cell receptor beta chain was sequenced in a study of T-cell memory formation after mild COVID-19. As for the study in general: Largely donor-specific TCR clusters were found.

Overall study results and limits: Clones contracting across day 15 to 85 had a balanced CD4/CD8 profile; later expanding clones leaned CD4+.

The TCR alpha and TCR beta cDNA libraries, bearing sample barcodes and UMIs, were generated by 5'RACE using constant-segment primers. One entry per CDR3 protein results from TCRdb running MiXCR on the 5' RACE reads. The data contain about 470,000 distinct CDR3 sequences, roughly 25% of them singletons. Germline lookup yields CDR1 LGHNA and CDR2 YSLEER. The CDR3 is made up of 13 amino acids. V was trimmed by 0 bases and J by 12 bases, leaving 15 bases between them. As concerns this clonotype: The antigen is unknown.

This chain uses TRBV4-3 with TRBJ2-7; D is tentatively TRBD1 or TRBD2 (6 bases each). The TCR sequence derives from an adult woman who had mild COVID-19 (a few samples of this study predate the infection). Cell type and time point are not known. Specimen: PBMCs or a T cell subset sorted from them (not recorded which). In DNA form, the CDR3 reads TGCGCCAGCAGCCAAGATCGACGGGGGCGGGCGTACTTC. Translating gives CASSQDRRGRAYF.